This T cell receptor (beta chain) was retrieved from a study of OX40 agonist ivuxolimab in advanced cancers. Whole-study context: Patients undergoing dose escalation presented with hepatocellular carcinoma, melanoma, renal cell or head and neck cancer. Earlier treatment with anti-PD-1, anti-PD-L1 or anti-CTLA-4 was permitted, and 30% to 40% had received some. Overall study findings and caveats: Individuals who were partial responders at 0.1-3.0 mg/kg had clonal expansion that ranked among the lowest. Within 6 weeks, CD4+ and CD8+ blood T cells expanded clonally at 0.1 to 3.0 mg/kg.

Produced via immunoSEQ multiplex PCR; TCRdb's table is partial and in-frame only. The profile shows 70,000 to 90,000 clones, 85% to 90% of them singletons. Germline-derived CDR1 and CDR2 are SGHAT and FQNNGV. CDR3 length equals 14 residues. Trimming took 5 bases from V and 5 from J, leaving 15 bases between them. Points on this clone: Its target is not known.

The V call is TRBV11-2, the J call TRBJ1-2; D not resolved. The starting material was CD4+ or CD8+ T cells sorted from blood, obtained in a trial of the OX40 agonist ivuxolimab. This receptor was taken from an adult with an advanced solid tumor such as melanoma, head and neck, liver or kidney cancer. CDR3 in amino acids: CASSIVRGQYGYTF. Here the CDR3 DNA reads TGTGCCAGCAGCATCGTGAGAGGCCAATATGGCTACACCTTC.